Shown below are 30 T cell receptor beta chains from a single sample sequenced in a study of cytomegalovirus exposure and HLA in healthy donors. Primers included in the PCR were 60 Vbeta and 13 Jbeta primers. Clones were read by immunoSEQ multiplex PCR, and TCRdb kept only the in-frame ones, dropping some. This repertoire shows approximately 160,000 clones, about 71% found once; its top ten account for 1.4% to 1.5%. Sequences were obtained from PBMCs. The source of these receptors is a man aged 50-59 years in good health and CMV-seronegative.

This CDR3 is CASSSGSQPQHF. The CDR3, as DNA: TGTGCCAGCAGCTCGGGGTCACAGCCCCAGCATTTT. J is TRBJ1-5 and V is TRBV6-5; D ambiguous. This CDR3 region has 12 residues. V was cut by 6 bases and J by 7 bases, with 10 bases left in between. Germline-derived CDR1 and CDR2 are MNHEY and SVGAGI.

This clone appeared a few times. The rearrangement links TRBV21-1 to TRBJ2-7; the table's TRBD1 call for D was not verified on the DNA. TRBV21-1 is a pseudogene. The CDR3 is made up of 15 amino acids. CDR3 residues: CASIVTGTAPYEQYF. CDR3 sequence (DNA): TGTGCCAGCATCGTTACAGGTACCGCCCCCTACGAGCAGTACTTC.

The chain's CDR3 is CASSLAEAVYGYTF. The CDR3, as DNA: TGTGCCAGCAGCTTAGCGGAGGCAGTTTATGGCTACACCTTC. V and J are TRBV7-2 and TRBJ1-2; D is unresolved. The CDR3 is 14 residues long. Trimming stripped 0 bases from V and 5 bases from J, with 10 bases between. Germline V gives CDR1 SGHTA, CDR2 FQGNSA. Full variable domain (outside the CDR3, taken from reference TRBV7-2 and TRBJ1-2): GAGVSQSPSNKVTEKGKDVELRCDPISGHTALYWYRQSLGQGLEFLIYFQGNSAPDKSGLPSDRFSAERTGGSVSTLTIQRTQQEDSAVYLCASSLAEAVYGYTFGSGTRLTVV.

The gene calls are TRBV5-5 and TRBJ1-1, with 8 bases that match TRBD1. This CDR3 has 15 residues. Germline V CDR1 and CDR2: SGHKS, YYEKEE (reference sequence). V gave up 4 bases and J gave up 1 base; unmatched junction bases: 6. The CDR3 DNA is TGTGCCAGCAGCCTACAGGGACAGGCGAACACTGAAGCTTTCTTT. Protein product: CASSLQGQANTEAFF. The whole variable domain, remainder taken from reference TRBV5-5 and TRBJ1-1, is DAGVTQSPTHLIKTRGQQVTLRCSPISGHKSVSWYQQVLGQGPQFIFQYYEKEERGRGNFPDRFSARQFPNYSSELNVNALLLGDSALYLCASSLQGQANTEAFFGQGTRLTVV.

This rearrangement joins TRBV7-9 to TRBJ1-4, with a weak D call TRBD1 (6 bases). From germline, CDR1 is SEHNR and CDR2 FQNEAQ (reference sequence). Trimming left V 2 bases short and J 5 bases short, with 18 bases between. The CDR3 has 17 residues. Here the CDR3 reads CASSLYLSRGSNEKLFF. The CDR3 DNA reads TGTGCCAGCAGCTTATATCTTTCCAGGGGCTCCAATGAAAAACTGTTTTTT.

This rearrangement joins TRBV27 to TRBJ1-1; 8 bases fit TRBD1. CDR3 length equals 15 residues. V lost 3 bases and J lost 5; bases outside the gene matches: 8. Germline values: CDR1 MNHEY, CDR2 SMNVEV (reference sequence). CDR3 coding DNA: TGTGCCAGCAGTTTTAGGGACAGGAGGGGAACTGAAGCTTTCTTT. Protein sequence: CASSFRDRRGTEAFF.

This clone was seen a single time. This sequence joins TRBV19 and TRBJ1-1, with TRBD1 identical over 7 bases. The CDR3 runs 16 residues. V lost 3 bases and J lost 0; bases outside the gene matches: 7. Per the germline V gene, CDR1 is LNHDA and CDR2 is SQIVND (reference sequence). In nucleotides, the CDR3 is TGTGCCAGTAGTATTGGGACAGACTTCATGAACACTGAAGCTTTCTTT. The encoded protein is CASSIGTDFMNTEAFF.

This clone came up a few times. The chain uses TRBV4-1 and TRBJ2-7, with a weak D call TRBD2 (7 bases). The germline CDR1 and CDR2 sequences are MGHRA and YSYEKL. Deletions cut 0 bases from V and 6 bases from J, with 21 bases between. The CDR3 runs 17 residues. The CDR3, as DNA: TGCGCCAGCAGCCAAGATCGGTGGGGGGGGACAAGAAGCGAGCAGTACTTC. Its protein is CASSQDRWGGTRSEQYF.

This sequence joins TRBV7-6 and TRBJ2-7; a weak D match, TRBD1 (7 bases). This CDR3 has 15 amino acids. Trimming cost V 1 base and J 5 bases, with 15 bases left between them. CDR1 is SGHVS and CDR2 is FNYEAQ in the germline V gene. This CDR3 reads CASSLGPGGGDEQYF. In nucleotides, the CDR3 is TGTGCCAGCAGCTTAGGTCCAGGGGGAGGTGACGAGCAGTACTTC.

CDR3: CASSYDGYNQPQHF. The CDR3 DNA reads as TGTGCCAGCAGTTACGACGGGTACAATCAGCCCCAGCATTTT. The V and J genes are TRBV6-5 and TRBJ1-5; D gene uncertain. Trimming removed 2 bases from V and 3 bases from J, with 8 bases in between. The germline V gene encodes CDR1 MNHEY and CDR2 SVGAGI. This CDR3 region has 14 residues.

This clone was recorded once. This sequence joins TRBV15 and TRBJ1-4; 9 positions match TRBD1. The J segment lost 6 bases and the V segment lost 0 bases, leaving 5 bases of the junction unmatched. The CDR3 is made up of 16 amino acids. CDR1 is LNHNV, CDR2 YYDKDF, per germline (reference sequence). The CDR3 nucleotides read TGTGCCACCAGCAGAGATTGGGGACAGGGAGATGAAAAACTGTTTTTT. Translated, it gives CATSRDWGQGDEKLFF. Full variable domain (remainder filled in from reference TRBV15 and TRBJ1-4): DAMVIQNPRYQVTQFGKPVTLSCSQTLNHNVMYWYQQKSSQAPKLLFHYYDKDFNNEADTPDNFQSRRPNTSFCFLDIRSPGLGDTAMYLCATSRDWGQGDEKLFFGSGTQLSVL.

V gene TRBV5-4 combines with J gene TRBJ1-1; TRBD1 agrees at 9 bases. Losses at the gene ends were 0 bases for V and 5 bases for J; bases not matched to a gene: 11. The CDR3 contains 17 residues. In germline, CDR1 is SGHNT, CDR2 YYREEE (reference sequence). The CDR3 bases are TGTGCCAGCAGCTTGGCTCAGACAGGGGGTGTCTGGACTGAAGCTTTCTTT. Protein sequence: CASSLAQTGGVWTEAFF.

A remark on this clone: The junction departs from the called germline gene at one end, perhaps through a read error. The sample has other DNA sequences that encode this CDR3 too. This chain connects TRBV4-3 to TRBJ1-6, with unresolved D. Looked up from germline, CDR1 is LGHNA and CDR2 is YSLEER. The CDR3 sequence is 14 residues long. CDR3 loop: CASSHPVYNSPLHF. DNA of the CDR3: TGCGCTAGCAGTCACCCAGTGTATAATTCACCCCTCCACTTT.

CDR3 in amino acids: CASSESSSGGRETQYF. As DNA, the CDR3 is TGCGCCAGCAGTGAGTCGAGCAGCGGGGGGAGAGAGACCCAGTACTTC. This rearrangement joins TRBV10-2 to TRBJ2-5, with 9 bases that match TRBD2. Germline V lookup: CDR1 WSHSY, CDR2 SAAADI. There are 16 residues in the CDR3. The ends lost 0 bases at V and 4 bases at J; junction bases unmatched: 6.

The chain is built from TRBV2 and TRBJ2-7, with D possibly being TRBD2 (6 bases). The CDR3 has 12 amino acids. V was cut by 8 bases and J by 1 base, with 9 bases left in between. Germline V CDR1 and CDR2: SNHLY, FYNNEI. CDR3 residues: CASRENSYEQYF. The CDR3 region has the DNA TGTGCCAGCCGGGAGAATTCCTACGAGCAGTACTTC.

This clone was seen a handful of times. The chain couples TRBV27 to TRBJ1-1; 8 bases match TRBD1. V dropped 1 base and J dropped 4; count of bases not matched to a gene: 8. The germline CDR1 and CDR2 sequences are MNHEY and SMNVEV (reference sequence). CDR3 length: 16 residues. CDR3 bases: TGTGCCAGCAGTTTATTTCAGGGGGCTCGAATCACTGAAGCTTTCTTT. This gives the protein CASSLFQGARITEAFF.

The chain is built from TRBV27 and TRBJ2-7; D is perhaps TRBD2 (5 bases). The CDR3 is 15 amino acids. Trimming left V 1 base short and J 6 bases short, with 16 bases between. The germline CDR1 and CDR2 sequences are MNHEY and SMNVEV (reference sequence). This chain's CDR3 is CASSLFLGLRVEQYF. The CDR3 DNA sequence: TGTGCCAGCAGTTTATTCCTAGGACTGAGGGTCGAGCAGTACTTC.

The genes are TRBV28 and TRBJ1-2; D possibly corresponds to TRBD1 (5 bases). From germline, CDR1 is MDHEN and CDR2 SYDVKM. V was trimmed by 10 bases and J by 8 bases, leaving 17 bases between them. The CDR3 is 12 residues long. As DNA, the CDR3 is TGTGCCACCTCGGACACCGAAGGAGGCTACACCTTC. Protein: CATSDTEGGYTF.

This clone was seen a single time. The V call is TRBV10-2, the J call TRBJ1-5; D is perhaps TRBD1 (5 bases). Germline V gene sequence: CDR1 WSHSY, CDR2 SAAADI. This CDR3 comprises 15 residues. Trimming took off 2 bases at V and 2 bases at J, with 10 bases between the two ends. In nucleotides, the CDR3 is TGCGCCAGCAGTGAGGCGGGGCTAGGCAATCAGCCCCAGCATTTT. This encodes CASSEAGLGNQPQHF.

As concerns this clone: In the same sample, other DNA sequences code for this CDR3. The V and J genes are TRBV7-9 and TRBJ1-2, with 11 nucleotides matching TRBD1. The CDR3 runs to 14 residues. Germline-derived CDR1 and CDR2 are SEHNR and FQNEAQ (reference sequence). J was trimmed by 4 bases and V by 6 bases; bases with no gene match: 4. Written as DNA, the CDR3 is TGTGCCAGCAGGGTCGGGACAGGGGGCTATGGCTACACCTTC. This translates into CASRVGTGGYGYTF.

The chain couples TRBV4-1 to TRBJ1-2, with D unresolved. The CDR3 is 17 amino acids. The germline V and J ends were trimmed by 1 base and 4 bases, with 19 bases remaining between them. Germline loops: CDR1 MGHRA, CDR2 YSYEKL. In nucleotides, the CDR3 is TGCGCCAGCAGCCAAGCTGGTCTCGGCACCACGGGCTATGGCTACACCTTC. Translating it yields CASSQAGLGTTGYGYTF.

This clone showed up just once. The rearrangement uses TRBV11-3 and TRBJ2-5, with 10 nucleotides matching TRBD1. In germline, CDR1 is SGHNT, CDR2 YENEEA. The junction had 9 bases not matched to a gene; V was cut back by 5 bases and J by 3 bases. The CDR3 has 16 amino acids. The chain's CDR3 is CASSPGQGVWEETQYF. The CDR3 nucleotides read TGTGCCAGCAGCCCTGGACAGGGGGTTTGGGAAGAGACCCAGTACTTC.

This chain links TRBV10-1 with TRBJ1-6; 11 bases map to TRBD1. Per the germline V gene, CDR1 is WNHNN and CDR2 is SYGVQD (reference sequence). The CDR3 is made up of 17 amino acids. The J segment lost 9 bases and the V segment lost 4 bases, leaving 11 bases of the junction unmatched. CDR3 sequence (DNA): TGCGCCAGCAGTGCCACACGATCCGGGACAGGGGGTTCACCCCTCCACTTT. Its translation: CASSATRSGTGGSPLHF.

This chain uses TRBV18 with TRBJ1-4; 7 bases are a match to TRBD1. J was trimmed by 8 bases and V by 3 bases; bases with no gene match: 3. CDR1 is KGHSH, CDR2 LQKENI, per germline. The CDR3 sequence is 13 residues long. CDR3 region: CASSPGTVEKLFF. The CDR3 nucleotides read TGTGCCAGCTCACCTGGGACAGTAGAAAAACTGTTTTTT.

V and J are TRBV4-2 and TRBJ2-1; a possible D gene is TRBD2 (5 bases). Germline V CDR1 and CDR2: LGHNA, YNFKEQ. The CDR3 loop spans 14 amino acids. The germline V and J ends were trimmed by 0 bases and 8 bases, with 11 bases remaining between them. CDR3 bases: TGTGCCAGCAGCCAAGAAGGTGGCGGGTATGAGCAGTTCTTC. Protein: CASSQEGGGYEQFF.

This chain connects TRBV5-1 to TRBJ2-7; maybe TRBD1 (5 bases). The CDR3 runs to 14 residues. CDR1 is SGHRS, CDR2 YFSETQ, per germline. V gave up 1 base and J gave up 2 bases, with 10 bases separating them. The CDR3 sequence: CASSLIETAYEQYF. For the CDR3, the DNA is TGCGCCAGCAGCTTGATTGAGACAGCCTACGAGCAGTACTTC.

The genes are TRBV29-1 and TRBJ2-4; 7 bases fit TRBD2. Germline V gene sequence: CDR1 SQVTM, CDR2 ANQGSEA. The CDR3 loop spans 16 amino acids. V shed 1 base and J 6 bases; nucleotides not matched to a gene: 12. The CDR3 nucleotides read TGCAGCGTTGAAGGCGGGGAGGGGTTCGGAGGAAACATTCAGTACTTC. Its translation: CSVEGGEGFGGNIQYF.

The chain links TRBV5-1 to TRBJ2-1; TRBD2 aligns across 10 bases. Germline V gene data show CDR1 as SGHRS and CDR2 as YFSETQ. Trimming removed 5 bases from V and 8 bases from J; junction bases left unmatched: 7. There are 14 residues in the CDR3. The CDR3 here is CASRERGGLDEQFF. CDR3 nucleotide sequence: TGCGCCAGCAGAGAGCGGGGGGGCCTCGATGAGCAGTTCTTC.

V and J are TRBV27 and TRBJ1-1; possible D gene TRBD1, 5 bases. The CDR3 contains 13 residues. V was clipped by 3 bases and J by 6 bases, with 11 bases between them. Looked up from germline, CDR1 is MNHEY and CDR2 is SMNVEV (reference sequence). The CDR3 DNA follows: TGTGCCAGCAGTTTCCGACAGCCCTCTGAAGCTTTCTTT. This translates into CASSFRQPSEAFF.

CDR3 residues: CASSATPGGHGGPYEQYF. The CDR3 nucleotides are TGTGCCAGCAGCGCCACTCCCGGGGGACACGGGGGGCCCTACGAGCAGTACTTC. The chain employs TRBV9 and TRBJ2-7, with D possibly being TRBD2 (7 bases). This CDR3 has 18 residues. Germline V gene data show CDR1 as SGDLS and CDR2 as YYNGEE. Trimming removed 3 bases from V and 2 bases from J, with 24 bases in between.